This entry lists 14 T cell receptor beta chains sequenced from one sample in a study of CD8+ T cells in alopecia areata. In each case, RNA was isolated and then reverse transcribed into cDNA as the sequencing template. The table came from immunoSEQ multiplex PCR; TCRdb's copy has only in-frame clones and leaves some out. The sample lists about 74,000 clones; approximately 28% were seen once. Treatment denoted: oral pan-JAK inhibitor, 5-10 mg twice daily. The source was CD8+ T cells sorted from blood, collected at week 4, from a patient treated with tofacitinib. These receptors were collected from a human donor with alopecia areata.

The rearrangement uses TRBV6-5 and TRBJ2-7; tentative D call: TRBD1 (6 bases). CDR3 length: 12 amino acids. The germline V gene encodes CDR1 MNHEY and CDR2 SVGAGI. V lost 5 bases and J 3 bases, leaving 8 bases between the germline ends. CDR3 coding DNA: TGTGCCAGCAGTGTGGACAGCTACGAGCAGTACTTC. This translates into CASSVDSYEQYF.

This clone was picked up a small number of times. The genes are TRBV30 and TRBJ2-7; 8 bases fit TRBD1. The junction had 6 bases not matched to a gene; V was cut back by 0 bases and J by 5 bases. CDR1 GTSNPN and CDR2 SVGIG come from the germline V gene (reference sequence). There are 14 residues in the CDR3. CDR3 region: CAWSVGTGPHEQYF. In DNA, the CDR3 is TGTGCCTGGAGTGTAGGGACAGGACCCCACGAGCAGTACTTC.

The chain carries TRBV7-9 and TRBJ2-5; D assignment may be TRBD1 or TRBD2 (5 bases each). The CDR3 covers 13 residues. Germline V CDR1 and CDR2: SEHNR, FQNEAQ (reference sequence). Trimming removed 7 bases at V and 5 bases at J, with 14 bases between. CDR3 nucleotide sequence: TGTGCCAGCACCCATGGGGGAAAGGAGACCCAGTACTTC. Its protein product is CASTHGGKETQYF.

This rearrangement joins TRBV30 to TRBJ2-2; D unclear. The germline gives CDR1 GTSNPN, CDR2 SVGIG (reference sequence). V lost 2 bases, J lost 5 bases, and 9 bases lay in between. The CDR3 extends over 13 amino acids. The CDR3 bases are TGTGCCTGGAGTCCCCCGCTGACCGGGGAGCTGTTTTTT. It codes for CAWSPPLTGELFF.

This clone appeared a few times. The chain carries TRBV29-1 and TRBJ1-1; TRBD1 agrees at 9 bases. This CDR3 is built from 14 residues. Germline V lookup: CDR1 SQVTM, CDR2 ANQGSEA. V dropped 4 bases and J dropped 4; count of bases not matched to a gene: 7. This CDR3 reads CSVATGQGITEAFF. The CDR3 nucleotides are TGCAGCGTTGCAACGGGACAGGGCATCACTGAAGCTTTCTTT.

In this sample, this clone turned up a few times. This chain connects TRBV27 to TRBJ2-5; 7 nucleotides line up with TRBD2. Trimming at V came to 5 bases and at J to 4 bases, leaving 7 bases not matched to a gene. This CDR3 region has 14 residues. Germline V gene data show CDR1 as MNHEY and CDR2 as SMNVEV (reference sequence). In nucleotides, the CDR3 is TGTGCCAGCAGTCCGTGGACTAGTCGAGAGACCCAGTACTTC. Its translation: CASSPWTSRETQYF.

This clone was counted a few times. The chain employs TRBV7-9 and TRBJ2-3, with TRBD2 as a possible D gene (5 bases). CDR3 size: 15 residues. Trimming left V 1 base short and J 5 bases short, with 13 bases between. CDR1 is SEHNR and CDR2 is FQNEAQ in the germline V gene (reference sequence). The CDR3 nucleotides read TGTGCCAGCAGCTTAGTTCGTCTAGCAAGAGATACGCAGTATTTT. Translating gives CASSLVRLARDTQYF. The complete variable domain, with remaining parts taken from reference TRBV7-9 and TRBJ2-3, reads DTGVSQNPRHKITKRGQNVTFRCDPISEHNRLYWYRQTLGQGPEFLTYFQNEAQLEKSRLLSDRFSAERPKGSFSTLEIQRTEQGDSAMYLCASSLVRLARDTQYFGPGTRLTVL.

The chain has TRBV15 and TRBJ2-3; D call uncertain. The CDR3 contains 13 residues. Trimming shortened V by 4 bases and J by 4 bases, and 9 bases separated the two germline ends. CDR1 and CDR2 (germline): LNHNV, YYDKDF (reference sequence). The CDR3 loop is CATSNSLADTQYF. CDR3 coding DNA: TGTGCCACCAGCAACAGCCTGGCAGATACGCAGTATTTT.

The CDR3 protein is CAWGQGPLDEQYF. The DNA of the CDR3 is TGTGCCTGGGGCCAGGGACCTCTGGACGAGCAGTACTTC. The J gene is TRBJ2-7, the V gene TRBV30; D may be TRBD1 or TRBD2 (5 bases each). The CDR3 is 13 residues long. With 5 bases removed from V and 5 bases from J, the gap between germline ends came to 16 bases. Germline CDR1 GTSNPN, CDR2 SVGIG (reference sequence). Supplemented by reference TRBV30 and TRBJ2-7, the full variable domain reads SQTIHQWPATLVQPVGSPLSLECTVEGTSNPNLYWYRQAAGRGLQLLFYSVGIGQISSEVPQNLSASRPQDRQFILSSKKLLLSDSGFYLCAWGQGPLDEQYFGPGTRLTVT.

This clone appeared a few times. The rearrangement uses TRBV30 and TRBJ2-7; D possibly corresponds to TRBD1 (6 bases). The V gene's germline CDR1 is GTSNPN and CDR2 SVGIG (reference sequence). V dropped 6 bases and J dropped 5 bases, with 14 bases sitting between them. The CDR3 is made up of 12 amino acids. The CDR3 sequence: CACWDIPDEQYF. CDR3 in DNA: TGTGCCTGCTGGGACATACCCGACGAGCAGTACTTC.

This chain links TRBV27 with TRBJ2-7; 8 bases map to TRBD2. This CDR3 is 12 amino acids long. V lost 5 bases and J lost 5; bases outside the gene matches: 2. CDR1 is MNHEY and CDR2 is SMNVEV in the germline V gene (reference sequence). This CDR3 is CASSPRGDEQYF. The CDR3 DNA sequence: TGTGCCAGCAGTCCGCGGGGGGACGAGCAGTACTTC.

This clone showed up just a few times. The chain has TRBV5-1 and TRBJ2-2; 8 bases agree with TRBD2. CDR1 is SGHRS, CDR2 YFSETQ, per germline. Losses at the gene ends were 5 bases for V and 5 bases for J; bases not matched to a gene: 8. The CDR3 covers 15 residues. The CDR3 spells CASSSAAGVTGELFF. CDR3 in DNA: TGCGCCAGCAGTAGCGCAGCGGGAGTAACCGGGGAGCTGTTTTTT.

The rearrangement uses TRBV29-1 and TRBJ2-4, with a weak D call TRBD1 (5 bases). The CDR3 is 16 residues long. Trimming took off 0 bases at V and 0 bases at J, with 12 bases between the two ends. Per the germline V gene, CDR1 is SQVTM and CDR2 is ANQGSEA. CDR3 nucleotide sequence: TGCAGCGTTGAAGAAGGTGGGGCAGTAGCCAAAAACATTCAGTACTTC. Its protein product is CSVEEGGAVAKNIQYF.

In its sample, this clone was seen a few times. The rearrangement uses TRBV5-6 and TRBJ2-7; D unresolved. The CDR3 totals 14 residues. CDR1 and CDR2 from the germline V gene are SGHDT and YYEEEE. V lost 3 bases and J 5 bases, leaving 15 bases between the germline ends. The CDR3 loop is CASSSGRSSNEQYF. The CDR3 bases are TGTGCCAGCAGCTCCGGACGGTCGTCGAACGAGCAGTACTTC.